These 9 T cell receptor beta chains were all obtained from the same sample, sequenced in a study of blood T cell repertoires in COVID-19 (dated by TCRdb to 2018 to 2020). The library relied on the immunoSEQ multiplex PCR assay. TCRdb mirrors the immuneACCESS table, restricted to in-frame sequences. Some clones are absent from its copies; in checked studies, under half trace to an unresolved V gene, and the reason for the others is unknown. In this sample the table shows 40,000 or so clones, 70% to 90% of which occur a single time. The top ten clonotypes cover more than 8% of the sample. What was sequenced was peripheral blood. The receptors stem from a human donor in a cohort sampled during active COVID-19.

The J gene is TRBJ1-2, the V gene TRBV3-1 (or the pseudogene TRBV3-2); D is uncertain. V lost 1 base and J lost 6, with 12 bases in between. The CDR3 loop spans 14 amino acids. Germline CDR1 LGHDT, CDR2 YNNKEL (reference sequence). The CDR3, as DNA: TGTGCCAGCAGCCAAGTTGGAGGGAGGCATGGCTACACCTTC. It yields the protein CASSQVGGRHGYTF.

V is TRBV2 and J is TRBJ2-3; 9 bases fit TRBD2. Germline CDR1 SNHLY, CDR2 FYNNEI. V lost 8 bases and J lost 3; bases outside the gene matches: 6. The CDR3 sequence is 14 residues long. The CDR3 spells CASLPGLATDTQYF. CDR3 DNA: TGTGCCAGCCTTCCGGGACTAGCAACAGATACGCAGTATTTT.

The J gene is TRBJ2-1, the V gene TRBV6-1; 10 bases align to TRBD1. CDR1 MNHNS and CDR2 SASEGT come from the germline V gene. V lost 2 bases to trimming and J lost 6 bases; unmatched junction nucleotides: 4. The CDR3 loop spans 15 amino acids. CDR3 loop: CASSELGQGGNEQFF. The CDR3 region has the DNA TGTGCCAGCAGTGAATTAGGACAGGGGGGCAATGAGCAGTTCTTC.

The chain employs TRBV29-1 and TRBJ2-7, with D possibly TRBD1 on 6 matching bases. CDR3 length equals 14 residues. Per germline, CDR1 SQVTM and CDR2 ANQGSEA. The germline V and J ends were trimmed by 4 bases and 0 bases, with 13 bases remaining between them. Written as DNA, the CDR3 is TGCAGCGTTGCCTCCCGGACAGTCTCCTACGAGCAGTACTTC. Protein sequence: CSVASRTVSYEQYF.

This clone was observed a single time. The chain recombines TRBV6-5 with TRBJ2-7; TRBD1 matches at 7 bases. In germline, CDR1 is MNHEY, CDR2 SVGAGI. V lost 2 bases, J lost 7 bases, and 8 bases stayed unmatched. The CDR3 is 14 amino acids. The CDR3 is CASSYHQTGSEQYF. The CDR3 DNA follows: TGTGCCAGCAGTTACCACCAGACAGGGAGTGAGCAGTACTTC.

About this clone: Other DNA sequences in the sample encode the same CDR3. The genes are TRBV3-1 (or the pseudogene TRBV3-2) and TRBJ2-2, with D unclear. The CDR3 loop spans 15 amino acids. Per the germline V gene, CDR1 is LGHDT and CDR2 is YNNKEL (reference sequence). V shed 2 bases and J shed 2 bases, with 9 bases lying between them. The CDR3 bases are TGTGCCAGCAGCCAATCCACAGTCAACACCGGGGAGCTGTTTTTT. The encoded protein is CASSQSTVNTGELFF.

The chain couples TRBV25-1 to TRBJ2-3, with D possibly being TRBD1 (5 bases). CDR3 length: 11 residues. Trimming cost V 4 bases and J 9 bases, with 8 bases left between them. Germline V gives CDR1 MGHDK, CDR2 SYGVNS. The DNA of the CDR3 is TGTGCCAGCAGTGGGACAATCACGCAGTATTTT. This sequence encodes CASSGTITQYF.

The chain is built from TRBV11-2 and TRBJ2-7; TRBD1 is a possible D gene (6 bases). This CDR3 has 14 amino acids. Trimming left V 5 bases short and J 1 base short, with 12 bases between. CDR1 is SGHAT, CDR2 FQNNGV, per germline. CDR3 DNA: TGTGCCAGCAGCCCCGACAGGTTGTCCTACGAGCAGTACTTC. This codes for CASSPDRLSYEQYF.

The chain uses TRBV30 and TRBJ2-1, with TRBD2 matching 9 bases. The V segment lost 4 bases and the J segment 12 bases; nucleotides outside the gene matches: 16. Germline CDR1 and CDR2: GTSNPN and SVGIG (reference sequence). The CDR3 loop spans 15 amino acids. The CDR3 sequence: CAWTGTSLFGAPQFF. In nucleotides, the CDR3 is TGTGCCTGGACCGGGACTAGCTTATTTGGGGCCCCGCAGTTCTTC.